What follows is one T cell receptor (beta chain) and its context. Method: immunoSEQ multiplex PCR; TCRdb's copy keeps in-frame clones and lacks some. The sample has some 800,000 clones, 90% to 95% seen once. The data belong to a study of shared clonotypes between healthy human individuals. Germline assignment: CDR1 SGHKS and CDR2 YYEKEE (reference sequence). The CDR3 consists of 14 residues. After removal of 0 bases from V and 8 bases from J, the junction contained 4 bases not matched to a gene. In the naive CD8 group, cells lacked CD45RO and were positively selected for CCR7, so terminally differentiated effector memory CD45RA+ cells were left out.

The specimen was naive CD8+ T cells sorted from blood. The TCR sequence derives from a man aged 25-40 years in good health. V is TRBV5-5 and J is TRBJ2-1; 8 bases are a match to TRBD1. CDR3 protein: CASSLGTGMDEQFF. CDR3 nucleotide sequence: TGTGCCAGCAGCTTGGGGACAGGGATGGATGAGCAGTTCTTC.